This is a list of T cell receptor beta chains from one sample in a study of cytomegalovirus exposure and HLA in healthy donors. Some clones are missing from TCRdb's copy, which holds only in-frame ones; the method was immunoSEQ multiplex PCR. This sample has around 130,000 clones, with approximately 8.8% found just once. The sample taken for sequencing was PBMCs. These receptors originate from a man in his forties in good health and CMV-seronegative. Each CDR3 is given with its conserved first and last residue. Each record gives: D gene, V gene, J gene, clone size, CDR3 DNA, CDR3 protein. The D gene is left open where the match is weak. Rows give clone size only sometimes, using once, few, many, or a class for an expanded clone.

-	TRBV2	TRBJ1-2	few	TGTGCCAGCAGTGCAAATAAAGAGGGCCCTTCCACCTATGGCTACACCTTC	CASSANKEGPSTYGYTF
-	TRBV5-6	TRBJ1-2	-	TGTGCCAGCAGCCTCGTCAGGGGTCCCTATGGCTACACCTTC	CASSLVRGPYGYTF
-	TRBV7-9	TRBJ2-7	-	TGTGCCAGCAGTCCCGCCTACGAGCAGTACTTC	CASSPAYEQYF
-	TRBV7-2	TRBJ2-2	-	TGTGCCAGCAGCTTAGTAGCAGGACGGGGCACCGGGGAGCTGTTTTTT	CASSLVAGRGTGELFF
TRBD1	TRBV6-1	TRBJ2-3	few	TGTGCCAGCAGTTCCGGACAGGGGGTAGATACGCAGTATTTT	CASSSGQGVDTQYF
-	TRBV18	TRBJ2-1	-	TGTGCCAGCTCACGCGCCAGGGGCGGCTCCTACAATGAGCAGTTCTTC	CASSRARGGSYNEQFF
-	TRBV7-2	TRBJ2-5	few	TGTGCCAGCAGCTTAGACGGGGGGCCGCGAGAGACCCAGTACTTC	CASSLDGGPRETQYF
-	TRBV6-5	TRBJ1-2	-	TGTGCCAGCAGACTAATCGGAGAGGCCCTCTATGGCTACACCTTC	CASRLIGEALYGYTF
TRBD1	TRBV7-2	TRBJ2-7	-	TGTGCCAGCAGCCTAGGACAGGGGGGAACCTACGAGCAGTACTTC	CASSLGQGGTYEQYF
TRBD1	TRBV5-5	TRBJ1-3	few	TGTGCCAGCAGCTTGGCTCCAGGGGGGATAAGCTCTGGAAACACCATATATTTT	CASSLAPGGISSGNTIYF
-	TRBV6-4	TRBJ2-1	many	TGTGCCAGCAGCGCAGGGGAAAACAATGAGCAGTTCTTC	CASSAGENNEQFF
TRBD1	TRBV6-5	TRBJ2-1	-	TGTGCCAGCAGTCGTTCGGGACAGAAGGATGAGCAGTTCTTC	CASSRSGQKDEQFF
-	TRBV11-2	TRBJ1-1	few	TGTGCCAGCAGCTTGTCAGAGGGAACTGAAGCTTTCTTT	CASSLSEGTEAFF
TRBD1	TRBV5-1	TRBJ1-2	few	TGCGCCAGCAGCTTAATAGGGACAGGGTCTGATGGCTACACCTTC	CASSLIGTGSDGYTF
-	TRBV7-2	TRBJ1-3	few	TGTGCCAGCAGCCCCCTACGAAACACCATATATTTT	CASSPLRNTIYF
-	TRBV27	TRBJ2-7	-	TGTGCCAGCAGCTCGCGTCGGGGTCCCTCCTACGAGCAGTACTTC	CASSSRRGPSYEQYF
-	TRBV5-1	TRBJ2-2	few	TGCGCCAGCAGCTTTTTATCCAGGGGTTCCACCGGGGAGCTGTTTTTT	CASSFLSRGSTGELFF
TRBD1	TRBV27	TRBJ1-2	-	TGTGCCAGCAGTTTCTTGACAGGGGACGGCTACACCTTC	CASSFLTGDGYTF
-	TRBV6-5	TRBJ1-5	few	TGTGCCAGCAGAAAAGATGCGAATCAGCCCCAGCATTTT	CASRKDANQPQHF
-	TRBV5-6	TRBJ2-2	few	TGTGCCAGCAGGACCGGACTATTCGGATGGAGCACCGGGGAGCTGTTTTTT	CASRTGLFGWSTGELFF
TRBD1	TRBV2	TRBJ1-2	-	TGTGCCAGCAGTGACCAGGGGGCGGTCTATGGCTACACCTTC	CASSDQGAVYGYTF
-	TRBV5-1	TRBJ1-4	few	TGCGCCAGCAGGACAGGAACTAATGAAAAACTGTTTTTT	CASRTGTNEKLFF
TRBD1	TRBV4-2	TRBJ2-3	-	TGTGCCAGCAGCCAAGCTATAGGGGGCGACGATACGCAGTATTTT	CASSQAIGGDDTQYF
-	TRBV11-2	TRBJ2-5	few	TGTGCCAGCAGCTTGGAGCGCGGGGAGACCCAGTACTTC	CASSLERGETQYF
TRBD2	TRBV4-2	TRBJ2-3	-	TGTGCCAGCAGCCCTTTAGCGGGGGTGGGCACAGATACGCAGTATTTT	CASSPLAGVGTDTQYF
-	TRBV7-9	TRBJ1-1	few	TGTGCCAGCAGCTTAGTGGGCAGTATATTCACTGAAGCTTTCTTT	CASSLVGSIFTEAFF
TRBD1	TRBV5-1	TRBJ1-2	few	TGCGCCAGCAGCATCAGGACAGGGAGAAACTACTATGGCTACACCTTC	CASSIRTGRNYYGYTF
TRBD2	TRBV30	TRBJ2-5	-	TGTGCCTGGGGGCCGGGACTACCCCAACAGACCCAGTACTTC	CAWGPGLPQQTQYF
TRBD2	TRBV6-1	TRBJ2-1	few	TGTGCCAGCAGTGAAGTGTCGGGGGGGCATCGATACAATGAGCAGTTCTTC	CASSEVSGGHRYNEQFF
-	TRBV5-1	TRBJ1-6	few	TGCGCCAGCAGCTGGGGACTCTCCTATAATTCACCCCTCCACTTT	CASSWGLSYNSPLHF
TRBD2	TRBV4-3	TRBJ2-5	-	TGCGCCAGCAGCCAAAACCTCCTAGCGGGGGGCGAGACCCAGTACTTC	CASSQNLLAGGETQYF
-	TRBV10-1	TRBJ2-7	-	TGCGCCAGCAGTGAGTCGTTACACGGAGCCTACGAGCAGTACTTC	CASSESLHGAYEQYF
TRBD2	TRBV27	TRBJ2-7	-	TGTGCCAGCAGTTTAGCAGGACTAGTCTACGAGCAGTACTTC	CASSLAGLVYEQYF
-	TRBV6-1	TRBJ1-6	few	TGTGCCAGCAGTGAAGTGAGTTTATATAATTCACCCCTCCACTTT	CASSEVSLYNSPLHF
-	TRBV2	TRBJ2-1	-	TGTGCCAGCGACCAGGGAAACAATGAGCAGTTCTTC	CASDQGNNEQFF
-	TRBV27	TRBJ1-5	few	TGTGCCAGCAGTTTATCGCCCGGGGAGAATCAGCCCCAGCATTTT	CASSLSPGENQPQHF
-	TRBV7-2	TRBJ2-1	few	TGTGCCAGCAGCTCCGATAGCCCTGAGCAGTTCTTC	CASSSDSPEQFF
-	TRBV7-2	TRBJ2-3	few	TGTGCCAGCAGCTTATGGGCGGGGGCCAGCACAGATACGCAGTATTTT	CASSLWAGASTDTQYF
-	TRBV5-6	TRBJ1-5	few	TGTGCCAGCAGCCGATGGGGCCAGAGCAATCAGCCCCAGCATTTT	CASSRWGQSNQPQHF
-	TRBV7-2	TRBJ1-1	few	TGTGCCAGCAGCTTAGGGCGGGGGGATGCTTTCTTT	CASSLGRGDAFF
TRBD1	TRBV6-1	TRBJ1-3	-	TGTGCCAGCAGAACAGGGGATGGAAACACCATATATTTT	CASRTGDGNTIYF
TRBD1	TRBV10-3	TRBJ2-5	few	TGTGCCATCAGTGAGGTGTCAGGGGGCAGGGGGGAGACCCAGTACTTC	CAISEVSGGRGETQYF
-	TRBV5-1	TRBJ2-7	few	TGCGCCAGCAGCTTGCAGAAAGGGGGGGACGAGCAGTACTTC	CASSLQKGGDEQYF
TRBD2	TRBV28	TRBJ2-5	few	TGTGCCAGCAGTTTTACTAGCGGGGTCGGAGGGACCCAGTACTTC	CASSFTSGVGGTQYF
TRBD1	TRBV2	TRBJ2-3	-	TGTGCCAGAGGACAGGGAACTAGCACAGATACGCAGTATTTT	CARGQGTSTDTQYF
-	TRBV7-2	TRBJ2-1	-	TGTGCCAGCAGCTTAACGGGTTACAATGAGCAGTTCTTC	CASSLTGYNEQFF
-	TRBV10-2	TRBJ2-2	-	TGCGCCAGCAGTGTGGGGCAGGTAGCGAACACCGGGGAGCTGTTTTTT	CASSVGQVANTGELFF